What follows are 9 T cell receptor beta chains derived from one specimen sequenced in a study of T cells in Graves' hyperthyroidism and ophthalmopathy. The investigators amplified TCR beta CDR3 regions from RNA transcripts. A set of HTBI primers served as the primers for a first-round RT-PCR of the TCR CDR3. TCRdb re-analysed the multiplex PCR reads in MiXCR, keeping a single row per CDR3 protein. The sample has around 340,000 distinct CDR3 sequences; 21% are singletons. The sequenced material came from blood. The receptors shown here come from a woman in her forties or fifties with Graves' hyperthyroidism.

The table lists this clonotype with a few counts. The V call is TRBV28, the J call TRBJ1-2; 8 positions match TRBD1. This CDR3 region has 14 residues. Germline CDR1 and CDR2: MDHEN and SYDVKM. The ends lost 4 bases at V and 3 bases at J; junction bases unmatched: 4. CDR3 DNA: TGTGCCAGCAGTTCCTCGGACAGGGACTATGGCTACACCTTC. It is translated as CASSSSDRDYGYTF.

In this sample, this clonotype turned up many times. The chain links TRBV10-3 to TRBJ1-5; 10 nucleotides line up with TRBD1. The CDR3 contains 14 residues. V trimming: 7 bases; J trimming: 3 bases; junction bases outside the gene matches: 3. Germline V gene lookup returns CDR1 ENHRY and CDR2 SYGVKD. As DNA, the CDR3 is TGTGCCATCAAGGGACAGGGGTACAATCAGCCCCAGCATTTT. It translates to CAIKGQGYNQPQHF.

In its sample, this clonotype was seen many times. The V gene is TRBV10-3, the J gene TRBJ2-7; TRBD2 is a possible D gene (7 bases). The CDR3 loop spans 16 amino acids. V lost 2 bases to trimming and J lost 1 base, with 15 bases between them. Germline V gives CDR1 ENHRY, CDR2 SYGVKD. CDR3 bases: TGTGCCATCAGTGAGGGCGGGGGCCTCTCTTCCTACGAGCAGTACTTC. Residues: CAISEGGGLSSYEQYF.

The CDR3 protein is CASSLAKGTSGRLNEQYF. DNA of the CDR3: TGTGCCAGCAGCTTAGCGAAAGGAACTAGCGGGAGGTTAAACGAGCAGTACTTC. This chain connects TRBV7-9 to TRBJ2-7; TRBD2 agrees at 12 bases. V dropped 0 bases and J dropped 5; count of bases not matched to a gene: 11. This CDR3 comprises 18 residues. The germline V gene encodes CDR1 SEHNR and CDR2 FQNEAQ (reference sequence).

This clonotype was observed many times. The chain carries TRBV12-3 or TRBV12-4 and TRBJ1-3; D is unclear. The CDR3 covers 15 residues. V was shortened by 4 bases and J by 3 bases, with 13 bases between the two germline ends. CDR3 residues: CASSSYPAGGNTIYF. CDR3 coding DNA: TGTGCCAGCAGTTCCTACCCAGCGGGTGGAAACACCATATATTTT.

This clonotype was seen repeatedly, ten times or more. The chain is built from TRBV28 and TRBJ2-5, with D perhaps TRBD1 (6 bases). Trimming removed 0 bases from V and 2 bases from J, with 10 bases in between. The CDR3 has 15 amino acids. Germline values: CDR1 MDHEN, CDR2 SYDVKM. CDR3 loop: CASSLWGTGQETQYF. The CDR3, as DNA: TGTGCCAGCAGTTTATGGGGAACAGGGCAAGAGACCCAGTACTTC.

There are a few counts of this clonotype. For the CDR3, the DNA is TGCAGTGCTACAGATACCGTCCAAGAGACCCAGTACTTC. Encoded protein: CSATDTVQETQYF. The chain is built from TRBV20-1 and TRBJ2-5; D unresolved. CDR1 and CDR2 (germline): DFQATT, SNEGSKA (reference sequence). The CDR3 contains 13 residues. V lost 4 bases and J 1 base, leaving 10 bases between the germline ends.

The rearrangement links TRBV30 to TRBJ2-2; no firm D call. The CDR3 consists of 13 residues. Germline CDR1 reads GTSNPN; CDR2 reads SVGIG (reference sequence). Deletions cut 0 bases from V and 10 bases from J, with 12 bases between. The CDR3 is CAWSVGSGVELFF. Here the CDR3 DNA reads TGTGCCTGGAGTGTCGGGTCTGGAGTGGAGCTGTTTTTT.

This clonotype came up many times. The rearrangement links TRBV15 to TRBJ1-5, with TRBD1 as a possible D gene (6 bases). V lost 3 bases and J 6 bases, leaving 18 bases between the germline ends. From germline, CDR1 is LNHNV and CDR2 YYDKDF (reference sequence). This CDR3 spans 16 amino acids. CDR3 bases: TGTGCCACCAGCAGGGCCGCGCGGGGGGCCGGTCAGCCCCAGCATTTT. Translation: CATSRAARGAGQPQHF.